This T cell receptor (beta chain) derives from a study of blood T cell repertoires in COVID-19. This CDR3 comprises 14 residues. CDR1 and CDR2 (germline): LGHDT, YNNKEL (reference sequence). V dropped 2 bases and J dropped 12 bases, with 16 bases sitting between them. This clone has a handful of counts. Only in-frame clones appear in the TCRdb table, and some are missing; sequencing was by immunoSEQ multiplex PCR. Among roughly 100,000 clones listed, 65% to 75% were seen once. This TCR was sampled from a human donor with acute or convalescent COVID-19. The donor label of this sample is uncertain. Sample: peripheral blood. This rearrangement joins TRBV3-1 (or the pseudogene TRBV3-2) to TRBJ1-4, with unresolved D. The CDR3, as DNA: TGTGCCAGCAGCCAACGGCAGGCAGCTTCTGAACTGTTTTTT. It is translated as CASSQRQAASELFF.